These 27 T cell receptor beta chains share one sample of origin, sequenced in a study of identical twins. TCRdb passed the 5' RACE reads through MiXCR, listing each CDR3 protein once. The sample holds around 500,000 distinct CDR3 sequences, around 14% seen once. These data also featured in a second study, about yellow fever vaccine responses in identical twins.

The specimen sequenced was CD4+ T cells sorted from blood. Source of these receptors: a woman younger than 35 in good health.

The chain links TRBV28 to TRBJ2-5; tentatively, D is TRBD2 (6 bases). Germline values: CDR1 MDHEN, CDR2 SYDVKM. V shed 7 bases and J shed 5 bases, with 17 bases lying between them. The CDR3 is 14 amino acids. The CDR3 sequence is CASNLGAAGETQYF. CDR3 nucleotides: TGTGCCAGCAACCTAGGCGCGGCGGGGGAGACCCAGTACTTC.

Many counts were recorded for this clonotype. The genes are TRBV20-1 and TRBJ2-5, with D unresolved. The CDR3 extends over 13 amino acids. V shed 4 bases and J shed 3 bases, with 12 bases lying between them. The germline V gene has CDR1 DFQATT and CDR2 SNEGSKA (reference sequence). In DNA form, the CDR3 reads TGCAGTGCTATTCTTGCCCTGAAAGAGACCCAGTACTTC. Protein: CSAILALKETQYF.

CDR3 region: CAIRSGNDYEQYF. Here the CDR3 DNA reads TGTGCCATCCGTAGCGGGAATGACTACGAGCAGTACTTC. This rearrangement joins TRBV28 to TRBJ2-7; 8 nucleotides line up with TRBD2. Germline CDR1 is MDHEN and CDR2 is SYDVKM. Trimming cost V 10 bases and J 3 bases; bases outside gene matches: 8. The CDR3 length is 13 residues.

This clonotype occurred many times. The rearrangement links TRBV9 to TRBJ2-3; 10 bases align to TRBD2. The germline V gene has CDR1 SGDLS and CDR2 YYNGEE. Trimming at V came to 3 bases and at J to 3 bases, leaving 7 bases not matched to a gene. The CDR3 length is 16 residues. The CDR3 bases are TGTGCCAGCAGCGACGTAGCGGGGGGATCGACAGATACGCAGTATTTT. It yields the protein CASSDVAGGSTDTQYF.

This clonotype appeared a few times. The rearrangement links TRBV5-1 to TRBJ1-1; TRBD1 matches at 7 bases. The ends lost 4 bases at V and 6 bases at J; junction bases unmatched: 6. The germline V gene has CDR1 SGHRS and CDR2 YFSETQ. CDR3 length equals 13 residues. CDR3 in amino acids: CASSIFRGAEAFF. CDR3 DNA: TGCGCCAGCAGCATCTTCAGGGGGGCTGAAGCTTTCTTT. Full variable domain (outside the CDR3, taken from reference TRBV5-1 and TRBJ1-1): KAGVTQTPRYLIKTRGQQVTLSCSPISGHRSVSWYQQTPGQGLQFLFEYFSETQRNKGNFPGRFSGRQFSNSRSEMNVSTLELGDSALYLCASSIFRGAEAFFGQGTRLTVV.

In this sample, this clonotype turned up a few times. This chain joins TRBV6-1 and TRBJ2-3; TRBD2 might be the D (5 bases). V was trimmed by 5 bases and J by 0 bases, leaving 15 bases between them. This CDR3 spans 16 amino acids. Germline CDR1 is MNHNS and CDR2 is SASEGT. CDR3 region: CASSPSLPLSTDTQYF. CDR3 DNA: TGTGCCAGCAGTCCTAGCTTACCGCTAAGCACAGATACGCAGTATTTT.

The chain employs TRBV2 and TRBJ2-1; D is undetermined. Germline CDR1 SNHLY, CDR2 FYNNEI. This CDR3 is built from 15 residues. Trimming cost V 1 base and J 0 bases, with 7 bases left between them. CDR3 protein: CASSEVELSYNEQFF. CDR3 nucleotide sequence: TGTGCCAGCAGTGAAGTAGAGCTCTCCTACAATGAGCAGTTCTTC.

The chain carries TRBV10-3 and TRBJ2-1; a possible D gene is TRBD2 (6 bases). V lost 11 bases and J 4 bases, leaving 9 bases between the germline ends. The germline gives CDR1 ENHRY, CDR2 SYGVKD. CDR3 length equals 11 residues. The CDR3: CAPRGYNEQFF. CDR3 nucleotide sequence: TGTGCCCCGCGGGGTTACAATGAGCAGTTCTTC.

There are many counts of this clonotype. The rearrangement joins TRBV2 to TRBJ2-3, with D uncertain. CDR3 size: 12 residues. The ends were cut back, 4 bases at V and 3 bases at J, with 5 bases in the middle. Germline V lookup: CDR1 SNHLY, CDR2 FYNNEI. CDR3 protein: CASSVNTDTQYF. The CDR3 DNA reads TGTGCCAGCAGTGTAAATACAGATACGCAGTATTTT.

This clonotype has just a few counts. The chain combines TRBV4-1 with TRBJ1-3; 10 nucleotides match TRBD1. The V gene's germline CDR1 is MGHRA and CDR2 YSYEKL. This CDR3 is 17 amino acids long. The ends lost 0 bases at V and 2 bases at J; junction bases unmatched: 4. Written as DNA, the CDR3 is TGCGCCAGCAGCCAAGATAGACAGGGGGCGACTGGAAACACCATATATTTT. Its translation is CASSQDRQGATGNTIYF.

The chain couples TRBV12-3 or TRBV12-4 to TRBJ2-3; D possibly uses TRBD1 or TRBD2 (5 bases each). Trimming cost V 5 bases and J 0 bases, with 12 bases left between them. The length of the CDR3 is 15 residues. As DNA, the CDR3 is TGTGCCAGCAGTCGACGGGACCATAGCACAGATACGCAGTATTTT. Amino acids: CASSRRDHSTDTQYF.

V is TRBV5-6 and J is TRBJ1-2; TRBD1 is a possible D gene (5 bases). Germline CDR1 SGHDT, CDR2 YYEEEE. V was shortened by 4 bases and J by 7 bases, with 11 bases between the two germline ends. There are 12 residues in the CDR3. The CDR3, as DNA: TGTGCCAGCAGCGCCGGGACGACTGGCTACACCTTC. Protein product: CASSAGTTGYTF.

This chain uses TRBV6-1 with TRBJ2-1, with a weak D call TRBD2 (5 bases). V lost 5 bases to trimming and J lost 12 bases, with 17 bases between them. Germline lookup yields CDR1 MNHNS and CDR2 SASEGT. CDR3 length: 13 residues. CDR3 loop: CASSPTLGKSQFF. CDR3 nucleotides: TGTGCCAGCAGTCCAACACTAGGAAAATCGCAGTTCTTC.

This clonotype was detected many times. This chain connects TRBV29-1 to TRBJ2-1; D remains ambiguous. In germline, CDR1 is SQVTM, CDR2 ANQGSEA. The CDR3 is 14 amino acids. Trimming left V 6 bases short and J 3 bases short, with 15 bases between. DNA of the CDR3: TGCAGCGTCCCCGGGCTCCGCGGCTACAATGAGCAGTTCTTC. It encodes CSVPGLRGYNEQFF.

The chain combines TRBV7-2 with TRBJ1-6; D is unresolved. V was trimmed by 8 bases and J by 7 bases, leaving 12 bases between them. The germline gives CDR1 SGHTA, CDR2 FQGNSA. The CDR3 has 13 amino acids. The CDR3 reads CASSPPGNSPLHF. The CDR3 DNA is TGTGCCAGCTCACCTCCCGGGAATTCACCCCTCCACTTT.

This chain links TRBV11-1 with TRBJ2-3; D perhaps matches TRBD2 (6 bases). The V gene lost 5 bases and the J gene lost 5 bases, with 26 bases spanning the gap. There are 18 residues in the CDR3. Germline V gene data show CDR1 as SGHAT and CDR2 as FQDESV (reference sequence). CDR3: CASSIDLFWGEVEDTQYF. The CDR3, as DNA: TGTGCCAGCAGCATCGACCTTTTTTGGGGGGAGGTAGAAGATACGCAGTATTTT. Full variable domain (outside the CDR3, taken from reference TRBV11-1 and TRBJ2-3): EAEVAQSPRYKITEKSQAVAFWCDPISGHATLYWYRQILGQGPELLVQFQDESVVDDSQLPKDRFSAERLKGVDSTLKIQPAELGDSAMYLCASSIDLFWGEVEDTQYFGPGTRLTVL.

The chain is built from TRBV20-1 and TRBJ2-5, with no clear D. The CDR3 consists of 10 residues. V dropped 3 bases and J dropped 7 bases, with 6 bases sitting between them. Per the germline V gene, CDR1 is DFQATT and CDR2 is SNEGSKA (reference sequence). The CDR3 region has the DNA TGCAGTGCTAGGGTGGGGACCCAGTACTTC. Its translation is CSARVGTQYF.

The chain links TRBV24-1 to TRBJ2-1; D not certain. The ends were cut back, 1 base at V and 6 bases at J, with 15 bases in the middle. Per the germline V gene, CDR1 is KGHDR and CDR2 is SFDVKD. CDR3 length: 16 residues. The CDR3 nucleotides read TGTGCCACCAGTGATTTAACCGCCGGACGGGCCAATGAGCAGTTCTTC. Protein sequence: CATSDLTAGRANEQFF.

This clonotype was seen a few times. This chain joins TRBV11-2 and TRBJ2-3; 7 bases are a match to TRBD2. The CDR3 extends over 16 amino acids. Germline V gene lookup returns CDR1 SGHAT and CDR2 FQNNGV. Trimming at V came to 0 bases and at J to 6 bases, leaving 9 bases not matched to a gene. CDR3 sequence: CASSLDLPGGSDTQYF. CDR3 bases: TGTGCCAGCAGCTTAGATCTTCCCGGGGGGTCGGATACGCAGTATTTT. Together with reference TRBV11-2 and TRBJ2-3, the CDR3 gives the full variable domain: EAGVAQSPRYKIIEKRQSVAFWCNPISGHATLYWYQQILGQGPKLLIQFQNNGVVDDSQLPKDRFSAERLKGVDSTLKIQPAKLEDSAVYLCASSLDLPGGSDTQYFGPGTRLTVL.

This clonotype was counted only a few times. In DNA, the CDR3 is TGTGCCAGCAGCGCCTACGGGACTAGCGGGAGAAACACCGGGGAGCTGTTTTTT. Translating it yields CASSAYGTSGRNTGELFF. This chain connects TRBV7-8 to TRBJ2-2; TRBD2 aligns across 14 bases. Germline V gives CDR1 SGHVS, CDR2 FQNEAQ. The CDR3 sequence is 18 residues long. Trimming cost V 5 bases and J 2 bases; bases outside gene matches: 7.

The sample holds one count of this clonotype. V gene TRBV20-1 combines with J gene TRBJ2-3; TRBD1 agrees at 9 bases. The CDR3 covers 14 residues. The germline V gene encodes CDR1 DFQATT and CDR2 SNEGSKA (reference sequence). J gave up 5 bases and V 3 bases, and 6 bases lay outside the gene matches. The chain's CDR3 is CSASGQGTVDTQYF. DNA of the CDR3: TGCAGTGCTAGTGGACAGGGGACAGTAGATACGCAGTATTTT.

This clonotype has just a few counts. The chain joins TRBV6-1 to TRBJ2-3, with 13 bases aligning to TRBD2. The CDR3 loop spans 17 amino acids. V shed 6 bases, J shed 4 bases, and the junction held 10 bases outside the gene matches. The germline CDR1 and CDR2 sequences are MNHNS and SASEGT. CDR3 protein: CASRRLAGGFAADTQYF. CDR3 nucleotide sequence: TGTGCCAGCAGGAGACTAGCGGGAGGCTTTGCCGCAGATACGCAGTATTTT.

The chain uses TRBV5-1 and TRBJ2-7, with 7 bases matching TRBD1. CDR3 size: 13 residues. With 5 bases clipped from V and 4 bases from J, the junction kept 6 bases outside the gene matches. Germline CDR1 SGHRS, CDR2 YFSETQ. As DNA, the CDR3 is TGCGCCAGCAGATATGACAGGGCTTACGAGCAGTACTTC. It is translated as CASRYDRAYEQYF.

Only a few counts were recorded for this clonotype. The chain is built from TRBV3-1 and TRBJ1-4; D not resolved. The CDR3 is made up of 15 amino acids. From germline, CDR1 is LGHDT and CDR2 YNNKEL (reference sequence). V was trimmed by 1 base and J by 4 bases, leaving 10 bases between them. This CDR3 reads CASSQVSTDNEKLFF. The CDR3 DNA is TGTGCCAGCAGCCAAGTTTCCACGGATAATGAAAAACTGTTTTTT.

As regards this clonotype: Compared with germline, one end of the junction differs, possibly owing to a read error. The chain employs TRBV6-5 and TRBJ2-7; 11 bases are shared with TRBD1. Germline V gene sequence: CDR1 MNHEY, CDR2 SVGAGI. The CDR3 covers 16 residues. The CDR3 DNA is TGTGCCAGCAGCTACTCTTGGGACAGGGGGGCCTACGAGCAGTACTTC. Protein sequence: CASSYSWDRGAYEQYF.

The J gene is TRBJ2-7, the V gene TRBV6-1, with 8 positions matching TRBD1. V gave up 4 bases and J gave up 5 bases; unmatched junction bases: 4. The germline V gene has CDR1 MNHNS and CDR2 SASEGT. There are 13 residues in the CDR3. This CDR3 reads CASSGTGRNEQYF. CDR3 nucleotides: TGTGCCAGCAGTGGGACAGGGAGGAACGAGCAGTACTTC.

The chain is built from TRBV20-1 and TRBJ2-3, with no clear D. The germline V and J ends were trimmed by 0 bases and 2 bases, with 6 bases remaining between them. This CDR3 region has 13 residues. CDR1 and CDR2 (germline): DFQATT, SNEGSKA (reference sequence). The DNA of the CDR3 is TGCAGTGCTAGAGATCCCCTCACAGATACGCAGTATTTT. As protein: CSARDPLTDTQYF.